This entry concerns a single T cell receptor (beta chain). Antigen unknown. Assay used: immunoSEQ multiplex PCR; TCRdb lists only in-frame clones, some missing. The sample consists of about 41,000 clones, about two thirds of them appearing once. These data are taken from a study of vaccination effects on CD4 cells after COVID-19. Background on the study: The participants, recipients of two vaccine doses, got either BNT162b2 or mRNA-1273. General study results and limits: From healthy vaccinees, only 1 of 255 vaccine-induced clones also reacted to common cold coronaviruses. Few convalescent patients were studied, and early post-infection samples were lacking.

Expansion of antigen-specific CD4+ T cells with viral peptide pools was carried out by the ViraFEST assay before sequencing. On day 10 of culture, CD4+ T cells were separated out. Prior SARS-CoV-2 infection was absent in the vaccine recipients, as shown by negative nucleocapsid antibodies. On days 3 and 7, fresh IL-2 medium replaced half the medium. CDR1 is MDHEN, CDR2 SYDVKM, per germline. The CDR3 consists of 18 residues. The V and J ends lost 5 bases and 7 bases respectively, with 26 bases between them. The starting material was CD4+ T cells from PBMCs cultured with HCoV-OC43 spike peptides, obtained before COVID-19 vaccination. Documented subset: HCoV-OC43 spike overlapping peptide pool stimulation. The chain combines TRBV28 with TRBJ1-4; D is possibly TRBD1 (6 bases). This receptor was obtained from a human donor who received a COVID-19 vaccine. The CDR3 sequence: CASSPKHRVVLGGEKLFF. CDR3 bases: TGTGCCAGCAGTCCGAAACACAGGGTGGTCCTTGGAGGTGAAAAACTGTTTTTT.